This passage covers 7 T cell receptor beta chains from one sample sequenced in a study of vaccination and CD4 T cells after COVID-19. Cultured CD4+ T cell DNA was sequenced using the Oncomine TCR Beta short-read assay. TCRdb redid the calling of the PCR reads with MiXCR, one entry per CDR3 protein. The table shows some 20,000 distinct CDR3 sequences, with 43% occurring only once. The sample's treatment: roughly 11-day PBMC culture with coronavirus spike peptide pools or control peptides (ViraFEST assay). These receptors are not linked to any known antigen. Sequences were derived from CD4+ T cells from blood, cultured in vitro, sampled after SARS-CoV-2 vaccination. The receptors stem from a human donor who had recovered from COVID-19.

The chain carries TRBV20-1 and TRBJ1-5, with D maybe TRBD1 (5 bases). Trimming removed 6 bases from V and 5 bases from J, with 17 bases in between. Germline CDR1 DFQATT, CDR2 SNEGSKA (reference sequence). The CDR3 runs to 14 residues. Written as DNA, the CDR3 is TGCAGTGCCCCGGACGGCGGGACCTATCAGCCCCAGCATTTT. Amino acids: CSAPDGGTYQPQHF.

This clonotype has only a few counts. V usage is TRBV20-1 and J usage is TRBJ1-5; 9 bases map to TRBD1. Looked up from germline, CDR1 is DFQATT and CDR2 is SNEGSKA (reference sequence). This CDR3 is 14 amino acids long. V was pared by 5 bases and J by 6 bases, with 8 bases of the junction left unmatched. Here the CDR3 DNA reads TGCAGTGCTCAGGAACAGGGGGCTTTTCAGCCCCAGCATTTT. Translation: CSAQEQGAFQPQHF.

The chain carries TRBV5-4 and TRBJ1-1; the D gene is possibly TRBD1 (5 bases). The CDR3 contains 16 residues. V shed 0 bases and J shed 0 bases, with 12 bases lying between them. Germline CDR1 reads SGHNT; CDR2 reads YYREEE (reference sequence). The CDR3 spells CASSLGGGTMNTEAFF. Here the CDR3 DNA reads TGTGCCAGCAGCTTGGGTGGAGGGACCATGAACACTGAAGCTTTCTTT.

The genes are TRBV25-1 and TRBJ2-2, with 10 bases identical to TRBD2. This CDR3 is 14 amino acids long. From germline, CDR1 is MGHDK and CDR2 SYGVNS. The J segment lost 4 bases and the V segment lost 6 bases, leaving 2 bases of the junction unmatched. The CDR3 is CASRLAGATGELFF. The CDR3 DNA follows: TGTGCCAGCAGGCTAGCGGGGGCCACCGGGGAGCTGTTTTTT. Full variable domain (missing parts from reference TRBV25-1 and TRBJ2-2): EADIYQTPRYLVIGTGKKITLECSQTMGHDKMYWYQQDPGMELHLIHYSYGVNSTEKGDLSSESTVSRIRTEHFPLTLESARPSHTSQYLCASRLAGATGELFFGEGSRLTVL.

V gene TRBV10-3 combines with J gene TRBJ1-1; D is possibly TRBD1 (5 bases). Deletions cut 11 bases from V and 2 bases from J, with 24 bases between. This CDR3 contains 16 residues. Looked up from germline, CDR1 is ENHRY and CDR2 is SYGVKD. CDR3 DNA sequence: TGTGCCGTCGCGCAGCTCCCCGGACAAGTAAACACTGAAGCTTTCTTT. The encoded protein is CAVAQLPGQVNTEAFF.

This clonotype showed up just a few times. The genes are TRBV11-3 and TRBJ2-3; D tentatively fits TRBD1 or TRBD2 (5 bases each). V lost 0 bases and J lost 2, with 15 bases in between. Germline V gene lookup returns CDR1 SGHNT and CDR2 YENEEA. This CDR3 comprises 17 residues. CDR3 DNA: TGTGCCAGCAGCTTAGAGAGGGGTCAACTTACCACAGATACGCAGTATTTT. Its translation: CASSLERGQLTTDTQYF.

The chain couples TRBV20-1 to TRBJ1-2; weak D call: TRBD1 (5 bases). The CDR3 is 13 amino acids. Germline V lookup: CDR1 DFQATT, CDR2 SNEGSKA (reference sequence). Trimming pared 5 bases from V and 7 bases from J, leaving 17 bases between. CDR3 region: CSAPGTGGFGYTF. CDR3 sequence (DNA): TGCAGTGCTCCCGGGACCGGTGGCTTTGGCTACACCTTC.